This T cell receptor beta chain appears in the sequencing data of a study of tumor-infiltrating lymphocytes in oesophageal squamous cell carcinoma. Germline-derived CDR1 and CDR2 are SGHVS and FNYEAQ. CDR3 length: 14 amino acids. Comment on this clonotype: One end of the junction does not line up with germline, which may come from a read error.

A single record per CDR3 protein comes from TCRdb applying MiXCR to the PCR reads. The table records more than 9,000 distinct CDR3 sequences, roughly half of them present only once. The rearrangement joins TRBV7-6 to TRBJ2-5; 8 positions agree with TRBD2. Material: esophageal tumor tissue. This clonotype was obtained from a male donor with esophageal squamous cell carcinoma. The CDR3 nucleotides read TGTGCTAGCAGCACTCAAGCGGGAGTCGAGACCCAGTACTTC. The encoded protein is CASSTQAGVETQYF.